The next 28 T cell receptor beta chains were all read from a single sample in a study of beta chain features in type 1 diabetes. The study reverse transcribed the entire isolated RNA, so it sequenced expressed TCRB transcripts. The method was immunoSEQ multiplex PCR; TCRdb's version includes in-frame clones alone and lacks a portion of them. The data show 350,000 to 450,000 clones, about 15% seen once. Sequenced sample: naive CD4+ T cells from blood. The receptors stem from a woman younger than 35 in good health.

There are a few counts of this clone. The chain is built from TRBV30 and TRBJ2-7; 8 bases fit TRBD1. With 2 bases clipped from V and 5 bases from J, the junction kept 8 bases outside the gene matches. The CDR3 contains 14 residues. In germline, CDR1 is GTSNPN, CDR2 SVGIG (reference sequence). The CDR3 region is CAWSRPDRVDEQYF. The CDR3 nucleotides are TGTGCCTGGAGTCGTCCGGACAGGGTTGACGAGCAGTACTTC.

This clone appeared a few times. This chain uses TRBV27 with TRBJ2-2; D unresolved. V was pared by 3 bases and J by 6 bases, with 8 bases between. The CDR3 extends over 13 amino acids. Germline V gives CDR1 MNHEY, CDR2 SMNVEV (reference sequence). CDR3 DNA: TGTGCCAGCAGTTTGCGGTACGCCGGGGAGCTGTTTTTT. Its translation is CASSLRYAGELFF.

The rearrangement uses TRBV30 and TRBJ1-1; D not resolved. V lost 5 bases and J 0 bases, leaving 7 bases between the germline ends. This CDR3 comprises 12 residues. The germline CDR1 and CDR2 sequences are GTSNPN and SVGIG (reference sequence). The CDR3 protein is CAWSQLNTEAFF. DNA for the CDR3: TGTGCCTGGTCACAGCTGAACACTGAAGCTTTCTTT.

Comment on this clone: In the same sample, other DNA sequences code for this CDR3. The chain has TRBV29-1 and TRBJ2-3, with a tentative D call TRBD1 (6 bases). Trimming took off 4 bases at V and 0 bases at J, with 11 bases between the two ends. The CDR3 has 14 residues. CDR1 and CDR2 from the germline V gene are SQVTM and ANQGSEA. CDR3 coding DNA: TGCAGCGTTGGCAGGGGTACTAGCACAGATACGCAGTATTTT. This gives the protein CSVGRGTSTDTQYF.

The V call is TRBV28, the J call TRBJ2-4; TRBD2 matches 9 bases. This CDR3 comprises 15 residues. In germline, CDR1 is MDHEN, CDR2 SYDVKM. V lost 0 bases and J lost 4; bases outside the gene matches: 1. CDR3 in amino acids: CASSLWAGGKNIQYF. CDR3 sequence (DNA): TGTGCCAGCAGTTTATGGGCGGGAGGGAAAAACATTCAGTACTTC.

In the case of this clone: One end of the junction fails to match germline, which may point to a read error. J is TRBJ2-1 and V is TRBV6-6; TRBD1 agrees at 8 bases. Germline loops: CDR1 MNHNY, CDR2 SVGAGI (reference sequence). CDR3 size: 11 residues. The CDR3 DNA sequence: TGTGCCAGCAGCCCCCGGGACAGGCTCCTCTTC. Translating it yields CASSPRDRLLF.

The genes are TRBV29-1 and TRBJ1-5; 10 bases agree with TRBD1. Looked up from germline, CDR1 is SQVTM and CDR2 is ANQGSEA. CDR3 length equals 15 residues. The trim removed 8 bases at V and 6 bases at J, leaving 13 bases unmatched. The CDR3 spells CSPPPGDRGSQPQHF. For the CDR3, the DNA is TGCAGCCCCCCACCCGGGGACAGGGGAAGTCAGCCCCAGCATTTT. The full variable domain, in which reference TRBV29-1 and TRBJ1-5 provide the parts outside the CDR3, is SAVISQKPSRDICQRGTSLTIQCQVDSQVTMMFWYRQQPGQSLTLIATANQGSEATYESGFVIDKFPISRPNLTFSTLTVSNMSPEDSSIYLCSPPPGDRGSQPQHFGDGTRLSIL.

Of note for this clone: Other DNA sequences of this sample code for an identical CDR3. The genes are TRBV7-9 and TRBJ1-4; perhaps TRBD1 as D (5 bases). V was pared by 5 bases and J by 4 bases, with 11 bases between. Germline loops: CDR1 SEHNR, CDR2 FQNEAQ (reference sequence). This CDR3 is built from 14 residues. Here the CDR3 reads CASSLDRSNEKLFF. The CDR3 bases are TGTGCCAGCAGCCTCGACAGAAGTAATGAAAAACTGTTTTTT.

The chain combines TRBV5-6 with TRBJ2-7; 11 positions match TRBD2. The CDR3 covers 15 residues. CDR1 and CDR2 from the germline V gene are SGHDT and YYEEEE. Germline trimming cut 6 bases from V and 5 bases from J; bases unmatched to any gene: 10. The CDR3 is CASTLAGTSGHEQYF. CDR3 nucleotides: TGTGCCAGCACCCTAGCCGGGACTAGCGGCCACGAGCAGTACTTC.

V is TRBV29-1 and J is TRBJ2-5, with 10 nucleotides matching TRBD1. The germline CDR1 and CDR2 sequences are SQVTM and ANQGSEA. Losses at the gene ends were 7 bases for V and 5 bases for J; bases not matched to a gene: 7. This CDR3 has 13 amino acids. This CDR3 is CSGTGTGVETQYF. CDR3 bases: TGCAGCGGAACCGGGACAGGGGTGGAGACCCAGTACTTC.

This clone has only a few counts. The chain combines TRBV9 with TRBJ2-6, with D possibly TRBD2 on 7 matching bases. Between the trimmed V and J ends, which lost 4 bases and 0 bases, there was a span of 17 bases. There are 18 residues in the CDR3. Per germline, CDR1 SGDLS and CDR2 YYNGEE. The CDR3 spells CASSLVGGRTSGANVLTF. CDR3 DNA sequence: TGTGCCAGCAGCCTAGTGGGGGGGCGGACCTCTGGGGCCAACGTCCTGACTTTC.

On this clone itself: The sample holds other DNA sequences that translate to the same CDR3. The chain recombines TRBV5-1 with TRBJ2-7; D might be TRBD2 (6 bases). CDR1 is SGHRS, CDR2 YFSETQ, per germline. V gave up 0 bases and J gave up 0 bases, with 10 bases separating them. The CDR3 is 15 residues long. CDR3 residues: CASSLGQTSSYEQYF. CDR3 DNA sequence: TGCGCCAGCAGCTTGGGACAGACTAGCTCCTACGAGCAGTACTTC.

V is TRBV9 and J is TRBJ1-2; D is unclear. Trimming removed 0 bases at V and 5 bases at J, with 26 bases between. CDR3 length: 19 amino acids. CDR1 is SGDLS, CDR2 YYNGEE, per germline. The CDR3 protein is CASSVAPSIGRVSEYGYTF. DNA for the CDR3: TGTGCCAGCAGCGTAGCTCCATCGATCGGGAGGGTATCGGAATATGGCTACACCTTC. Using reference TRBV9 and TRBJ1-2 for the parts outside the CDR3, the full variable domain is DSGVTQTPKHLITATGQRVTLRCSPRSGDLSVYWYQQSLDQGLQFLIQYYNGEERAKGNILERFSAQQFPDLHSELNLSSLELGDSALYFCASSVAPSIGRVSEYGYTFGSGTRLTVV.

This clone was detected a few times. The V gene is TRBV7-2, the J gene TRBJ2-5; TRBD2 aligns across 8 bases. J lost 5 bases, V lost 3 bases, and 8 bases had no gene match. The CDR3 runs to 15 residues. Germline loops: CDR1 SGHTA, CDR2 FQGNSA. The CDR3 loop reads CASSFLGGRRETQYF. The CDR3 DNA is TGTGCCAGCAGCTTTCTCGGCGGGAGGAGGGAGACCCAGTACTTC.

The CDR3 protein is CASSQGTSGRPNTGELFF. In DNA, the CDR3 is TGTGCCAGCAGCCAAGGCACTAGCGGGAGGCCCAACACCGGGGAGCTGTTTTTT. This sequence joins TRBV4-2 and TRBJ2-2, with 12 nucleotides matching TRBD2. CDR1 and CDR2 (germline): LGHNA, YNFKEQ. The ends lost 1 base at V and 2 bases at J; junction bases unmatched: 5. There are 18 residues in the CDR3.

V gene TRBV18 combines with J gene TRBJ1-5; D not certain. Germline CDR1 KGHSH, CDR2 LQKENI. This CDR3 contains 13 residues. V lost 3 bases and J 5 bases, leaving 8 bases between the germline ends. CDR3 sequence: CASSPWEDQPQHF. The DNA for the CDR3 is TGTGCCAGCTCACCCTGGGAGGATCAGCCCCAGCATTTT.

This clone was detected only a few times. V usage is TRBV27 and J usage is TRBJ2-3; D is perhaps TRBD2 (5 bases). The V gene lost 2 bases and the J gene lost 5 bases, with 5 bases spanning the gap. The CDR3 sequence is 12 residues long. Germline V lookup: CDR1 MNHEY, CDR2 SMNVEV (reference sequence). The CDR3, as DNA: TGTGCCAGCAGTTTAGGAGGAGATACGCAGTATTTT. Its protein product is CASSLGGDTQYF.

This clone was counted a few times. The V call is TRBV30, the J call TRBJ1-1, with TRBD1 matching over 9 bases. This CDR3 contains 12 residues. The V and J ends lost 3 bases and 11 bases, in that order; junction bases with no gene match: 7. In germline, CDR1 is GTSNPN, CDR2 SVGIG (reference sequence). CDR3 in amino acids: CAWRLGQGKAFF. The CDR3 DNA is TGTGCCTGGAGGCTAGGACAGGGGAAGGCTTTCTTT.

The chain uses TRBV7-2 and TRBJ2-7; 8 bases fit TRBD1. V lost 1 base and J lost 7; bases outside the gene matches: 0. The germline gives CDR1 SGHTA, CDR2 FQGNSA. The CDR3 covers 12 residues. The CDR3 loop is CASSLGTGEQYF. The CDR3 DNA sequence: TGTGCCAGCAGCTTAGGGACAGGGGAGCAGTACTTC.

This clone was seen a handful of times. V gene TRBV28 combines with J gene TRBJ1-5, with D possibly matching TRBD1 (5 bases). Germline V CDR1 and CDR2: MDHEN, SYDVKM. The CDR3 runs to 12 residues. Trimming took off 7 bases at V and 8 bases at J, with 12 bases between the two ends. The CDR3 DNA sequence: TGTGCCAGCACCGAGGGGAGGGAGCCCCAGCATTTT. Translating it yields CASTEGREPQHF.

The chain combines TRBV30 with TRBJ2-1; D is ambiguous. V lost 2 bases and J lost 8, with 7 bases in between. The CDR3 extends over 11 amino acids. Germline CDR1 and CDR2: GTSNPN and SVGIG (reference sequence). The CDR3 reads CAWSTTHEQFF. The CDR3 nucleotides are TGTGCCTGGAGTACGACACATGAGCAGTTCTTC.

This clone occurred a few times. The rearrangement links TRBV7-2 to TRBJ2-1; D perhaps matches TRBD1 (5 bases). The germline V gene has CDR1 SGHTA and CDR2 FQGNSA. V lost 1 base, J lost 0 bases, and 7 bases lay in between. CDR3 length equals 15 residues. The CDR3 region is CASSLGQISYNEQFF. The CDR3 DNA sequence: TGTGCCAGCAGCTTAGGACAGATCTCCTACAATGAGCAGTTCTTC.

This clone was seen more than once but under ten times. This rearrangement joins TRBV28 to TRBJ1-5; 8 bases fit TRBD1. This CDR3 contains 15 residues. Germline-derived CDR1 and CDR2 are MDHEN and SYDVKM. V trimming: 6 bases; J trimming: 0 bases; junction bases outside the gene matches: 4. The chain's CDR3 is CASRTGQASNQPQHF. The CDR3 DNA reads TGTGCCAGCAGGACGGGACAGGCTAGCAATCAGCCCCAGCATTTT.

There are a few counts of this clone. The chain has TRBV5-1 and TRBJ1-2, with 7 bases fitting TRBD1. The ends lost 9 bases at V and 2 bases at J; junction bases unmatched: 4. Germline V gene lookup returns CDR1 SGHRS and CDR2 YFSETQ. The CDR3 spans 12 residues. The CDR3 reads CATSTGNYGYTF. The CDR3 DNA reads as TGCGCCACCTCGACAGGGAACTATGGCTACACCTTC.

This clone was observed a few times. The rearrangement uses TRBV4-2 and TRBJ1-2; D is perhaps TRBD1 (5 bases). Per the germline V gene, CDR1 is LGHNA and CDR2 is YNFKEQ. The CDR3 runs to 15 residues. V shed 0 bases and J shed 8 bases, with 16 bases lying between them. The CDR3 spells CASSQDWRRASGYTF. As DNA, the CDR3 is TGTGCCAGCAGCCAAGATTGGCGCAGGGCGAGCGGCTACACCTTC.

The rearrangement links TRBV30 to TRBJ1-5; D unclear. The CDR3 contains 12 residues. V lost 2 bases and J 6 bases, leaving 8 bases between the germline ends. Germline-derived CDR1 and CDR2 are GTSNPN and SVGIG (reference sequence). In nucleotides, the CDR3 is TGTGCCTGGAGTTCCGGAGGTCAGCCCCAGCATTTT. Translated: CAWSSGGQPQHF.

As concerns this clone: One end of the junction fails to match germline, which may point to a read error. The V and J genes are TRBV25-1 and TRBJ1-1; tentatively, D is TRBD1 (5 bases). Germline-derived CDR1 and CDR2 are MGHDK and SYGVNS. The CDR3 runs 13 residues. The CDR3 loop reads CASSGPLRAEAFF. The CDR3 DNA is TGTGCCAGCAGTGGGCCTCTCAGGGCTGAGGCTTTCTTT.

The chain has TRBV7-9 and TRBJ2-7; D remains unclear. This CDR3 is 11 amino acids long. Per germline, CDR1 SEHNR and CDR2 FQNEAQ (reference sequence). V gave up 4 bases and J gave up 4 bases, with 5 bases separating them. Here the CDR3 DNA reads TGTGCCAGCAGCTACATGTACGAGCAGTACTTC. Translation gives CASSYMYEQYF. The whole variable domain, remainder taken from reference TRBV7-9 and TRBJ2-7, is DTGVSQNPRHKITKRGQNVTFRCDPISEHNRLYWYRQTLGQGPEFLTYFQNEAQLEKSRLLSDRFSAERPKGSFSTLEIQRTEQGDSAMYLCASSYMYEQYFGPGTRLTVT.